This T cell receptor (beta chain) came from a study of CD8 T cells in ankylosing spondylitis. General study findings and limits: Previous work reported some of these motif variants in the synovial fluid and blood of reactive arthritis. Reported data indicate significant enrichment of disease-linked clones within matched ankylosing spondylitis synovial fluid. For ankylosing spondylitis blood, a TCR beta motif of under 10 highly homologous variants appeared characteristic.

A few counts support this clonotype. Its matching antigen is unknown. This CDR3 comprises 13 residues. Trimming removed 5 bases at V and 7 bases at J, with 13 bases between. The germline CDR1 and CDR2 sequences are KGHDR and SFDVKD. TCRdb analysed the 5' RACE reads with MiXCR anew, one entry per CDR3 protein. The sample records about 340,000 distinct CDR3 sequences, 14% to 15% being singletons. This TCR derives from a male donor with ankylosing spondylitis or in good health (not recorded which). This sequence joins TRBV24-1 and TRBJ1-1; no definite D call. Material: blood, either unsorted or a sorted T cell fraction (not recorded which). The DNA for the CDR3 is TGTGCCACCAGTGGCCCCACACTTTTTGAAGCTTTCTTT. Its protein product is CATSGPTLFEAFF.